The 20 T cell receptor beta chains presented below share a single source sample, sequenced in a study of human T cells and chemical hapten exposure. The time point denotes: patch test 1, 2 weeks after DPC sensitization. Stated treatment: therapeutic diphenylcyclopropenone sensitization with weekly scalp DPC. MiXCR was run by TCRdb on the RACE reads, yielding one entry per CDR3 protein. The sample has 79,000 or so distinct CDR3 sequences, 10% seen once. The source material was whole blood, sampled in connection with sensitization to the hapten diphenylcyclopropenone (DPC). These receptors were collected from a woman aged 50 to 60 with alopecia areata. Some clones in this sample may be carry-over from other donors' samples.

This clonotype turned up a few times. V gene TRBV27 combines with J gene TRBJ1-5; no reliable D call. CDR3 size: 14 residues. The V and J ends lost 3 bases and 7 bases respectively, with 13 bases between them. Looked up from germline, CDR1 is MNHEY and CDR2 is SMNVEV (reference sequence). In DNA form, the CDR3 reads TGTGCCAGCAGTTTCTCCCCAGTAGCCCAGCCCCAGCATTTT. Amino acid sequence: CASSFSPVAQPQHF.

This rearrangement joins TRBV28 to TRBJ2-1; D ambiguous. Germline assignment: CDR1 MDHEN and CDR2 SYDVKM. The CDR3 length is 15 residues. V lost 5 bases and J lost 6, with 17 bases in between. The CDR3 DNA is TGTGCCAGCAGTCCCCCGACGAGCCCCTTCAATGAGCAGTTCTTC. It is translated as CASSPPTSPFNEQFF.

There are many counts of this clonotype. The rearrangement links TRBV19 to TRBJ1-2, with D possibly TRBD1 on 6 matching bases. Per the germline V gene, CDR1 is LNHDA and CDR2 is SQIVND (reference sequence). Trimming removed 3 bases from V and 7 bases from J, with 12 bases in between. This CDR3 spans 13 amino acids. The CDR3 reads CASSIRTDGGYTF. For the CDR3, the DNA is TGTGCCAGTAGTATCAGGACAGATGGTGGCTACACCTTC.

This clonotype was observed a handful of times. The chain is built from TRBV11-2 and TRBJ2-7; D is ambiguous. Germline V lookup: CDR1 SGHAT, CDR2 FQNNGV. V was pared by 5 bases and J by 5 bases, with 7 bases between. CDR3 size: 11 residues. CDR3 residues: CASSPRDEQYF. As DNA, the CDR3 is TGTGCCAGCAGCCCCCGGGACGAGCAGTACTTC.

The V gene is TRBV3-1, the J gene TRBJ2-3, with D hard to call. The V gene lost 1 base and the J gene lost 1 base, with 9 bases spanning the gap. CDR1 and CDR2 (germline): LGHDT, YNNKEL (reference sequence). The CDR3 contains 15 residues. The DNA for the CDR3 is TGTGCCAGCAGCCAAGCGCGTCCCGGCACAGATACGCAGTATTTT. Residues: CASSQARPGTDTQYF.

This clonotype was counted only a few times. V usage is TRBV11-2 and J usage is TRBJ2-1, with D uncertain. Germline assignment: CDR1 SGHAT and CDR2 FQNNGV. With 6 bases removed from V and 10 bases from J, the gap between germline ends came to 10 bases. CDR3 length equals 11 residues. This chain's CDR3 is CASRRLVEQFF. For the CDR3, the DNA is TGTGCCAGCAGACGACTGGTGGAGCAGTTCTTC. The full variable domain, in which reference TRBV11-2 and TRBJ2-1 provide the parts outside the CDR3, is EAGVAQSPRYKIIEKRQSVAFWCNPISGHATLYWYQQILGQGPKLLIQFQNNGVVDDSQLPKDRFSAERLKGVDSTLKIQPAKLEDSAVYLCASRRLVEQFFGPGTRLTVL.

This clonotype was recorded many times. This chain uses TRBV11-2 with TRBJ2-6; unclear D gene. V lost 5 bases to trimming and J lost 4 bases, with 15 bases between them. The CDR3 sequence is 16 residues long. Per germline, CDR1 SGHAT and CDR2 FQNNGV. In DNA form, the CDR3 reads TGTGCCAGCAGCCCCAATCTTAAGGGCGGGGCCAACGTCCTGACTTTC. Translation gives CASSPNLKGGANVLTF.

V and J are TRBV6-2 or TRBV6-3 and TRBJ1-5; tentative D call: TRBD1 (6 bases). Trimming removed 6 bases at V and 7 bases at J, with 16 bases between. Germline CDR1 MNHEY, CDR2 SVGEGT. There are 14 residues in the CDR3. The CDR3 sequence is CASSLAGGHQPQHF. The DNA of the CDR3 is TGTGCCAGCAGCCTCGCCGGGGGGCACCAGCCCCAGCATTTT.

As DNA, the CDR3 is TGTGCCAGCAGTTCGTGGACAGGGGCTACCTACGAGCAGTACTTC. Protein product: CASSSWTGATYEQYF. J is TRBJ2-7 and V is TRBV12-3 or TRBV12-4; 9 nucleotides match TRBD1. Trimming cost V 4 bases and J 2 bases; bases outside gene matches: 6. The CDR3 loop spans 15 amino acids.

This clonotype showed up just a few times. The V gene is TRBV7-2, the J gene TRBJ2-5; D might be TRBD1 or TRBD2, each matching 6 bases. The CDR3 runs 15 residues. Deletions cut 5 bases from V and 3 bases from J, with 16 bases between. Per germline, CDR1 SGHTA and CDR2 FQGNSA. CDR3 nucleotides: TGTGCCAGCAGCCCGTCGGGGGCCGGGAAAGAGACCCAGTACTTC. Amino acids: CASSPSGAGKETQYF.

A word on this clonotype: At one end, the junction sequence differs from germline, possibly due to a read error. The chain couples TRBV7-7 to TRBJ2-1, with D hard to call. Germline assignment: CDR1 SSHAT and CDR2 FNYEAQ (reference sequence). CDR3 length equals 15 residues. CDR3: CASSSTEHFNNEQFF. The DNA of the CDR3 is TGTGCTAGCAGCTCTACCGAGCATTTCAACAATGAGCAGTTCTTC.

Regarding this clonotype: A read error may account for a junction end that differs from germline. The chain carries TRBV9 and TRBJ1-1; D unclear. This CDR3 is 14 amino acids long. Germline assignment: CDR1 SGDLS and CDR2 YYNGEE. For the CDR3, the DNA is TGTGCCGGCAGCGGAGGACGGTCAAACACTGAAGCTTTCTTT. It yields the protein CAGSGGRSNTEAFF.

In this sample, this clonotype turned up a few times. The V call is TRBV5-1, the J call TRBJ2-1, with no clear D. The V gene lost 2 bases and the J gene lost 0 bases, with 12 bases spanning the gap. Germline CDR1 reads SGHRS; CDR2 reads YFSETQ. The CDR3 sequence is 16 residues long. CDR3 nucleotides: TGCGCCAGCAGCTTTCTCGTCGCTAGCTCCTACAATGAGCAGTTCTTC. It specifies CASSFLVASSYNEQFF.

This clonotype came up many times. The chain is built from TRBV2 and TRBJ2-7; D perhaps matches TRBD2 (6 bases). The CDR3 has 15 amino acids. The germline CDR1 and CDR2 sequences are SNHLY and FYNNEI. The V and J ends lost 6 bases and 5 bases respectively, with 20 bases between them. Written as DNA, the CDR3 is TGTGCCAGCAGGCGCGATGTGGCGGGACCCCACGAGCAGTACTTC. This codes for CASRRDVAGPHEQYF.

In nucleotides, the CDR3 is TGTGCCAGCGGAAGCCGGGAAAATGAGCAGTTCTTC. Encoded protein: CASGSRENEQFF. The chain has TRBV21-1 and TRBJ2-1; TRBD1 reflects the table's D call only, with no check against the DNA. TRBV21-1 is designated a pseudogene. This CDR3 spans 12 amino acids.

V and J are TRBV29-1 and TRBJ1-4; D gene ambiguous. Germline CDR1 and CDR2: SQVTM and ANQGSEA. This CDR3 comprises 10 residues. With 6 bases removed from V and 8 bases from J, the gap between germline ends came to 7 bases. The CDR3 region is CSVQREKLFF. In nucleotides, the CDR3 is TGCAGCGTCCAAAGGGAAAAACTGTTTTTT.

The chain couples TRBV11-2 to TRBJ2-5, with TRBD2 matching 14 bases. Germline V gene lookup returns CDR1 SGHAT and CDR2 FQNNGV. V was pared by 5 bases and J by 4 bases, with 18 bases of the junction left unmatched. This CDR3 is built from 20 residues. Here the CDR3 DNA reads TGTGCCAGCAGCAAACGAGGCAAATCCCTGGGACTAGCGGGAGCAGAGACCCAGTACTTC. This gives the protein CASSKRGKSLGLAGAETQYF.

Only a few counts were recorded for this clonotype. V gene TRBV4-2 combines with J gene TRBJ2-7; D call uncertain. The V and J ends lost 3 bases and 5 bases respectively, with 20 bases between them. Germline V gene sequence: CDR1 LGHNA, CDR2 YNFKEQ. This CDR3 has 16 amino acids. The CDR3 DNA is TGTGCCAGCAGCCATTTATTGGCGGATAACCTTCACGAGCAGTACTTC. It specifies CASSHLLADNLHEQYF.

The chain joins TRBV29-1 to TRBJ1-2, with a possible D match to TRBD1 (5 bases). The CDR3 covers 11 residues. V was pared by 6 bases and J by 7 bases, with 12 bases between. In germline, CDR1 is SQVTM, CDR2 ANQGSEA. The CDR3 bases are TGCAGCGTAGGCCCGGGGGGTGGCTACACCTTC. Protein sequence: CSVGPGGGYTF.

This clonotype has only a few counts. V usage is TRBV29-1 and J usage is TRBJ1-5; D not resolved. The CDR3 extends over 13 amino acids. Germline V gene sequence: CDR1 SQVTM, CDR2 ANQGSEA. V gave up 4 bases and J gave up 0 bases, with 7 bases separating them. In DNA, the CDR3 is TGCAGCGTTGCGGGAAATAGCAATCAGCCCCAGCATTTT. Protein product: CSVAGNSNQPQHF.